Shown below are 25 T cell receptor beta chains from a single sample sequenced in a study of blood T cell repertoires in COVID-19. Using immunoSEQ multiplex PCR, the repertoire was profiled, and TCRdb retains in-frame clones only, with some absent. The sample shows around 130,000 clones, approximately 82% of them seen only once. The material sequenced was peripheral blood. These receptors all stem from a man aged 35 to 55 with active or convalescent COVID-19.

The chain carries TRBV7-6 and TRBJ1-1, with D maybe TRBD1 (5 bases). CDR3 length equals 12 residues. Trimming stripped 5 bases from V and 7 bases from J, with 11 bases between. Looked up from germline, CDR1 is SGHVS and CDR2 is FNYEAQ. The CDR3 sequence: CASSPTANEAFF. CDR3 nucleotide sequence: TGTGCCAGCAGCCCGACAGCAAATGAAGCTTTCTTT.

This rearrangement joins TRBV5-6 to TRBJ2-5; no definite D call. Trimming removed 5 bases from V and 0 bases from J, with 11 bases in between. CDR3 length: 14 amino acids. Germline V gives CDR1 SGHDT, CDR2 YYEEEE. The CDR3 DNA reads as TGTGCCAGCAGGTCGGCGGCTAACCAAGAGACCCAGTACTTC. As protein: CASRSAANQETQYF.

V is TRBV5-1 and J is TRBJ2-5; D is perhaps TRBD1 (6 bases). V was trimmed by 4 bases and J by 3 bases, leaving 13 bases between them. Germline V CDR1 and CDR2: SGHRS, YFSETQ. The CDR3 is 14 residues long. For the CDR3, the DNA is TGCGCCAGCAGCCGTACCTCAGGGGAAGAGACCCAGTACTTC. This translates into CASSRTSGEETQYF.

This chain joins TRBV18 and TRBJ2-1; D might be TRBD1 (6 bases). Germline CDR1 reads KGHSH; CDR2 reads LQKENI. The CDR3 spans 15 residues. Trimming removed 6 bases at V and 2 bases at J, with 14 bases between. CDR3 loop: CASSHRDRPYNEQFF. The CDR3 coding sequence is TGTGCCAGCTCCCACAGGGATCGGCCCTACAATGAGCAGTTCTTC.

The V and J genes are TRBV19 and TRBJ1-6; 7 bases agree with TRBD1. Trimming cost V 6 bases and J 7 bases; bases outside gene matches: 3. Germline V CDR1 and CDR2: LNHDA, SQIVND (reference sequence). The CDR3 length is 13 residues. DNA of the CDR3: TGTGCCAGTAGCACGGACAGGAATTCACCCCTCCACTTT. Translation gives CASSTDRNSPLHF.

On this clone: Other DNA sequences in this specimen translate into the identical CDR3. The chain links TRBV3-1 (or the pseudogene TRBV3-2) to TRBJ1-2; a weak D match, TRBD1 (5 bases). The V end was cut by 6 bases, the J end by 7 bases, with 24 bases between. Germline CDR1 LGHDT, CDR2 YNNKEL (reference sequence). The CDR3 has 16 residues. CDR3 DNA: TGTGCCAGCAGTCCTATAACCGGGCAGGGTTGGGGTGGCTACACCTTC. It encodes CASSPITGQGWGGYTF.

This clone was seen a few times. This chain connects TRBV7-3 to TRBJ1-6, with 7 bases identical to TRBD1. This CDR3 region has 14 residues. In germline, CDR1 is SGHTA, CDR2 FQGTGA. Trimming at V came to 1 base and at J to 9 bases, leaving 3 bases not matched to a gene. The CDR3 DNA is TGTGCCAGCAGCTTAAAAGGGGGCGCTTCACCCCTCCACTTT. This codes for CASSLKGGASPLHF.

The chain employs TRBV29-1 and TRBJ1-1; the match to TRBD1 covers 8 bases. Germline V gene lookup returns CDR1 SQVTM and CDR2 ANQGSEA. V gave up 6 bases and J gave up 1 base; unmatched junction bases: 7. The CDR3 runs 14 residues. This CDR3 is CSVPSGGKNTEAFF. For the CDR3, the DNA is TGCAGCGTCCCCTCAGGGGGCAAGAACACTGAAGCTTTCTTT. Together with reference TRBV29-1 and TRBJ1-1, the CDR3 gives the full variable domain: SAVISQKPSRDICQRGTSLTIQCQVDSQVTMMFWYRQQPGQSLTLIATANQGSEATYESGFVIDKFPISRPNLTFSTLTVSNMSPEDSSIYLCSVPSGGKNTEAFFGQGTRLTVV.

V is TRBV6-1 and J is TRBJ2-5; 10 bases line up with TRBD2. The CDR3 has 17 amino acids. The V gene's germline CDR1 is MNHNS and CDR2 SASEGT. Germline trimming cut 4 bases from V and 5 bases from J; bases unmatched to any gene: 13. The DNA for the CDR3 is TGTGCCAGCAGTGCCAACGAGCGGGGGGGCCCACGGGAGACCCAGTACTTC. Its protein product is CASSANERGGPRETQYF.

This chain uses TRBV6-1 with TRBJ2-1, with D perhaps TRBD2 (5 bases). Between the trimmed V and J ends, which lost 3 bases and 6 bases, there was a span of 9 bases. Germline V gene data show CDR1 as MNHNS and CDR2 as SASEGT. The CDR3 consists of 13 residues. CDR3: CASSDGAVNEQFF. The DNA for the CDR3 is TGTGCCAGCAGTGACGGAGCGGTCAATGAGCAGTTCTTC.

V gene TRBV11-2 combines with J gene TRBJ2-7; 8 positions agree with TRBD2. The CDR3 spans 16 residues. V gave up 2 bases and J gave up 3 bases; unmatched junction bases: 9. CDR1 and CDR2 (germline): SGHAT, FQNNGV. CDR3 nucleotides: TGTGCCAGCAGCTTAACTTTGAGCGGGGGCGACTACGAGCAGTACTTC. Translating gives CASSLTLSGGDYEQYF.

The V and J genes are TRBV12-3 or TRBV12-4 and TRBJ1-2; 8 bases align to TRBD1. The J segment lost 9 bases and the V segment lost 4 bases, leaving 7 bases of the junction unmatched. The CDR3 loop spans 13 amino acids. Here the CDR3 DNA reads TGTGCCAGCAGTTCAGGTACAGGGGGAAGCTACACCTTC. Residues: CASSSGTGGSYTF.

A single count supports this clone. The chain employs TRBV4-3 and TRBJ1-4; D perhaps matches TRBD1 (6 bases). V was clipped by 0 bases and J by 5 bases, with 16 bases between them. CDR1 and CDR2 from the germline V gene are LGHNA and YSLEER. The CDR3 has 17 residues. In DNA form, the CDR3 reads TGCGCCAGCAGCCAAGAGGTCCCTCAGGGGTCCAATGAAAAACTGTTTTTT. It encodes CASSQEVPQGSNEKLFF.

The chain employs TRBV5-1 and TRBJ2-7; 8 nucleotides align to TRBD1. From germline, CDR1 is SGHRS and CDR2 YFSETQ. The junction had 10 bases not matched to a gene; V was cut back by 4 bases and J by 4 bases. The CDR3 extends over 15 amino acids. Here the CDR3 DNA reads TGCGCCAGCAGCGAAGGGACAGGATCCGTGTACGAGCAGTACTTC. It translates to CASSEGTGSVYEQYF.

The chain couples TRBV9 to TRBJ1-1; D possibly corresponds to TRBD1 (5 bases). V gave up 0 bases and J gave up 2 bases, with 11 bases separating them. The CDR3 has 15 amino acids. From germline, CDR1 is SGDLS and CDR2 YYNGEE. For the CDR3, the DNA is TGTGCCAGCAGCGTAGGTCCAGGGTCCAACACTGAAGCTTTCTTT. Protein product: CASSVGPGSNTEAFF.

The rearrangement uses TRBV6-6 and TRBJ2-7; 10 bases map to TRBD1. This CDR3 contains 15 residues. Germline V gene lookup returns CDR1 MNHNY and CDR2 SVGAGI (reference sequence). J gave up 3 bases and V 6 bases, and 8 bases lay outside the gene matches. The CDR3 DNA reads TGTGCCAGCAGGGGAATCGGACAGGGGGGCTACGAGCAGTACTTC. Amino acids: CASRGIGQGGYEQYF.

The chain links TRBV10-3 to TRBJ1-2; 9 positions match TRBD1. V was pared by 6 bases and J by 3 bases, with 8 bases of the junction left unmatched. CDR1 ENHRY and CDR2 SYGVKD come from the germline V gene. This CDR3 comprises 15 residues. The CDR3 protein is CAISRTGEDDYGYTF. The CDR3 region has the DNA TGTGCCATCAGCAGGACAGGGGAGGATGACTATGGCTACACCTTC.

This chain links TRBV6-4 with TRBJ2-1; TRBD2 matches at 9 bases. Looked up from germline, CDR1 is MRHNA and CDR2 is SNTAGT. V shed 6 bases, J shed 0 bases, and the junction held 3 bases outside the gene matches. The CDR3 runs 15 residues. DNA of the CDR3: TGTGCCAGCAGAGCAGCGGGGGGCTCCTACAATGAGCAGTTCTTC. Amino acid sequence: CASRAAGGSYNEQFF.

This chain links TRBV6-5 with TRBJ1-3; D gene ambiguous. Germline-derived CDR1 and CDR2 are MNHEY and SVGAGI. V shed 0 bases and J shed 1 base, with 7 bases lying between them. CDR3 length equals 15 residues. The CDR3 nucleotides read TGTGCCAGCAGTTACTCTTCCCCTTCTGGAAACACCATATATTTT. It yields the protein CASSYSSPSGNTIYF.

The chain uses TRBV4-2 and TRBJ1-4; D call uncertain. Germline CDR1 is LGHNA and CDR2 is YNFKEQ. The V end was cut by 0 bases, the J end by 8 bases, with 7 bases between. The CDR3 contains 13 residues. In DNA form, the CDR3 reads TGTGCCAGCAGCCAAGATCTTTTGGAAAAACTGTTTTTT. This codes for CASSQDLLEKLFF.

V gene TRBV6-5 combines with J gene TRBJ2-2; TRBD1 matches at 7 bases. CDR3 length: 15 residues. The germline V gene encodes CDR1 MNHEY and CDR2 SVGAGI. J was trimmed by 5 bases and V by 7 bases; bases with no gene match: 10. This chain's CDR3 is CASNRDSILTGELFF. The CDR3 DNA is TGTGCCAGCAACCGGGACAGCATTTTAACCGGGGAGCTGTTTTTT.

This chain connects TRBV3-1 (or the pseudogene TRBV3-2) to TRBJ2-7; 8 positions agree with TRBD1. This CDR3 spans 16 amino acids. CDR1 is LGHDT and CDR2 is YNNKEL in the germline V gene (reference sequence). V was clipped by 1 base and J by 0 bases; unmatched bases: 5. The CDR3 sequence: CASSQADRGGSYEQYF. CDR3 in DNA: TGTGCCAGCAGCCAAGCTGACAGGGGTGGCTCCTACGAGCAGTACTTC.

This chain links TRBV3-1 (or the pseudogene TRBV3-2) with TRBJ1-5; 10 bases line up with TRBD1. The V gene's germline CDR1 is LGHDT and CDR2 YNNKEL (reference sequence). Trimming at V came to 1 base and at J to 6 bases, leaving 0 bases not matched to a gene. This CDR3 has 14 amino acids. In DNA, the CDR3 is TGTGCCAGCAGCCAAGGACAGGGGGCTCAGCCCCAGCATTTT. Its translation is CASSQGQGAQPQHF.

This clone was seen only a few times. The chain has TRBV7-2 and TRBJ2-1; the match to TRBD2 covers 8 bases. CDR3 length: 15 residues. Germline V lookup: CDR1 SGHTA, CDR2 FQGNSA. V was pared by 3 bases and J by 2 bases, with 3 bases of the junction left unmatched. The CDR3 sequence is CASSFGGAAYNEQFF. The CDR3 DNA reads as TGTGCCAGCAGCTTCGGGGGGGCTGCCTACAATGAGCAGTTCTTC.

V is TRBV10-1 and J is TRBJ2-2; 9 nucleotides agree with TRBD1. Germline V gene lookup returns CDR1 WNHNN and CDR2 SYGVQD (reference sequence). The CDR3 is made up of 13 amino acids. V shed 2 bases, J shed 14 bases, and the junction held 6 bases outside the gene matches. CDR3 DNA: TGCGCCAGCAGTGAGGGGACAGGGTCCCCCCTGTTTTTT. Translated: CASSEGTGSPLFF.